Below are 25 T cell receptor beta chains sequenced from a single sample in a study of cytomegalovirus exposure and HLA in healthy donors. The PCR used 60 Vbeta and 13 Jbeta primers. Libraries were prepared by immunoSEQ multiplex PCR; TCRdb keeps only in-frame clonotypes and omits some of them. The sample records 180,000 or so clones, around 82% being singletons. The sample was PBMCs. These receptors all stem from a woman aged 30 to 39 in good health and CMV-seropositive.

This sequence joins TRBV11-2 and TRBJ2-1; the match to TRBD2 covers 16 bases. Germline CDR1 reads SGHAT; CDR2 reads FQNNGV. The V segment lost 5 bases and the J segment 9 bases; nucleotides outside the gene matches: 16. The CDR3 is 19 residues long. CDR3 nucleotide sequence: TGTGCCAGCAGCCTGGAAGGCCCGGGACTAGCGGGGGGGCCTAGTGAGCAGTTCTTC. Its translation is CASSLEGPGLAGGPSEQFF.

This sequence joins TRBV6-6 and TRBJ2-7; D may be TRBD1 (6 bases). V lost 8 bases to trimming and J lost 0 bases, with 8 bases between them. This CDR3 is 12 amino acids long. Per germline, CDR1 MNHNY and CDR2 SVGAGI (reference sequence). In DNA form, the CDR3 reads TGTGCCAGCGGGACAACCTCCTACGAGCAGTACTTC. It yields the protein CASGTTSYEQYF.

The V gene is TRBV5-1, the J gene TRBJ1-6, with a possible D match to TRBD1 (5 bases). Trimming removed 0 bases at V and 7 bases at J, with 11 bases between. This CDR3 is 15 amino acids long. Germline assignment: CDR1 SGHRS and CDR2 YFSETQ. CDR3 protein: CASSLVPAGNSPLHF. Here the CDR3 DNA reads TGCGCCAGCAGCTTGGTACCGGCAGGGAATTCACCCCTCCACTTT.

This chain joins TRBV7-2 and TRBJ2-2; TRBD1 aligns across 11 bases. Per the germline V gene, CDR1 is SGHTA and CDR2 is FQGNSA. CDR3 length: 17 amino acids. Losses at the gene ends were 5 bases for V and 5 bases for J; bases not matched to a gene: 10. For the CDR3, the DNA is TGTGCCAGCAGCATCGGACAGGGGGCCGTGGATACCGGGGAGCTGTTTTTT. Residues: CASSIGQGAVDTGELFF. Full variable domain (outside the CDR3, taken from reference TRBV7-2 and TRBJ2-2): GAGVSQSPSNKVTEKGKDVELRCDPISGHTALYWYRQSLGQGLEFLIYFQGNSAPDKSGLPSDRFSAERTGGSVSTLTIQRTQQEDSAVYLCASSIGQGAVDTGELFFGEGSRLTVL.

This clone was found a few times. The chain joins TRBV27 to TRBJ2-7, with D perhaps matching TRBD1 (5 bases). V was shortened by 5 bases and J by 1 base, with 15 bases between the two germline ends. This CDR3 contains 15 residues. Germline V lookup: CDR1 MNHEY, CDR2 SMNVEV (reference sequence). In nucleotides, the CDR3 is TGTGCCAGCAGTCGGACAAGCTCTGGGTCCTACGAGCAGTACTTC. This codes for CASSRTSSGSYEQYF.

The gene calls are TRBV18 and TRBJ1-3, with TRBD1 matching over 7 bases. Germline values: CDR1 KGHSH, CDR2 LQKENI. V lost 2 bases and J lost 4; bases outside the gene matches: 11. The CDR3 covers 17 residues. In nucleotides, the CDR3 is TGTGCCAGCTCACCAACGCCACCGACAGGGTCCGGAAACACCATATATTTT. Its translation: CASSPTPPTGSGNTIYF.

In DNA form, the CDR3 reads TGTGCCTGGACCCACAGCTATGGCTACACCTTC. Protein product: CAWTHSYGYTF. This chain uses TRBV30 with TRBJ1-2, with unresolved D. The ends were cut back, 4 bases at V and 4 bases at J, with 7 bases in the middle. Per germline, CDR1 GTSNPN and CDR2 SVGIG (reference sequence). The CDR3 spans 11 residues.

This chain connects TRBV5-6 to TRBJ2-3; tentatively, D is TRBD2 (7 bases). Trimming took 2 bases from V and 1 from J, leaving 20 bases between them. Germline V gene sequence: CDR1 SGHDT, CDR2 YYEEEE. The CDR3 extends over 18 amino acids. The CDR3 is CASSFRIGGAVGTDTQYF. CDR3 bases: TGTGCCAGCAGCTTCCGAATAGGGGGGGCCGTCGGCACAGATACGCAGTATTTT.

The V call is TRBV7-6, the J call TRBJ2-1; 9 bases agree with TRBD2. Germline trimming cut 0 bases from V and 6 bases from J; bases unmatched to any gene: 0. The CDR3 totals 14 residues. Germline V CDR1 and CDR2: SGHVS, FNYEAQ. The CDR3 DNA sequence: TGTGCCAGCAGCTTAGCGGGACTAGCCAATGAGCAGTTCTTC. Its protein product is CASSLAGLANEQFF.

The chain has TRBV6-1 and TRBJ1-2, with D maybe TRBD1 (5 bases). The length of the CDR3 is 15 residues. CDR1 and CDR2 (germline): MNHNS, SASEGT. Trimming pared 3 bases from V and 4 bases from J, leaving 15 bases between. As DNA, the CDR3 is TGTGCCAGCAGTGATGTGGACTGGAGGGGCTATGGCTACACCTTC. Its protein product is CASSDVDWRGYGYTF.

The chain links TRBV7-9 to TRBJ2-3, with 9 bases matching TRBD2. V was pared by 7 bases and J by 4 bases, with 9 bases of the junction left unmatched. This CDR3 contains 15 residues. CDR1 is SEHNR and CDR2 is FQNEAQ in the germline V gene (reference sequence). CDR3 residues: CASKWGGGAADTQYF. The CDR3 coding sequence is TGTGCCAGCAAGTGGGGCGGGGGGGCAGCAGATACGCAGTATTTT.

The chain uses TRBV9 and TRBJ2-7; D might be TRBD2 (6 bases). Deletions cut 4 bases from V and 3 bases from J, with 17 bases between. CDR1 is SGDLS and CDR2 is YYNGEE in the germline V gene. This CDR3 is built from 15 residues. DNA of the CDR3: TGTGCCAGCAGCCCGACCGGGACTTATTACTACGAGCAGTACTTC. Amino acids: CASSPTGTYYYEQYF.

The chain couples TRBV7-8 to TRBJ1-3; D possibly corresponds to TRBD1 (5 bases). Germline V gene sequence: CDR1 SGHVS, CDR2 FQNEAQ. There are 17 residues in the CDR3. V lost 3 bases to trimming and J lost 0 bases, with 15 bases between them. The CDR3 DNA follows: TGTGCCAGCAGCTTTAGTTACAGGACCCACTCTGGAAACACCATATATTTT. Its translation is CASSFSYRTHSGNTIYF.

The CDR3 region is CAIKGTSGGDSYEQYF. For the CDR3, the DNA is TGTGCCATCAAGGGGACTAGCGGGGGGGACTCCTACGAGCAGTACTTC. V usage is TRBV10-3 and J usage is TRBJ2-7; 16 bases are shared with TRBD2. The CDR3 contains 16 residues. Germline assignment: CDR1 ENHRY and CDR2 SYGVKD. The ends lost 7 bases at V and 0 bases at J; junction bases unmatched: 3.

The gene calls are TRBV9 and TRBJ2-7; TRBD1 might be the D (6 bases). Germline V CDR1 and CDR2: SGDLS, YYNGEE. V lost 0 bases, J lost 3 bases, and 10 bases lay in between. The CDR3 runs 14 residues. The CDR3 reads CASSVEGRGYEQYF. As DNA, the CDR3 is TGTGCCAGCAGCGTAGAGGGCAGGGGCTACGAGCAGTACTTC.

V gene TRBV11-2 combines with J gene TRBJ2-5; 9 positions match TRBD2. The V segment lost 5 bases and the J segment 7 bases; nucleotides outside the gene matches: 8. Germline V gives CDR1 SGHAT, CDR2 FQNNGV. This CDR3 contains 14 residues. CDR3 nucleotide sequence: TGTGCCAGCAGCCTTCTAGCGGGGAAGAGGACCCAGTACTTC. Its protein product is CASSLLAGKRTQYF.

The chain uses TRBV29-1 and TRBJ2-7, with 7 bases aligning to TRBD2. Germline CDR1 SQVTM, CDR2 ANQGSEA. The ends lost 1 base at V and 1 base at J; junction bases unmatched: 7. The CDR3 has 15 residues. CDR3 bases: TGCAGCGTTGAAGTTGGGGGGGAGTATTCCTACGAGCAGTACTTC. This encodes CSVEVGGEYSYEQYF.

The chain employs TRBV4-3 and TRBJ2-7; D unresolved. Germline CDR1 is LGHNA and CDR2 is YSLEER. Trimming shortened V by 4 bases and J by 0 bases, and 13 bases separated the two germline ends. This CDR3 spans 15 amino acids. The CDR3 bases are TGCGCCAGCAGCCTGATGTCGAGTTACTCCTACGAGCAGTACTTC. This encodes CASSLMSSYSYEQYF.

This clone came up a few times. The chain is built from TRBV9 and TRBJ1-1; tentatively, D is TRBD1 (5 bases). Trimming took off 4 bases at V and 6 bases at J, with 10 bases between the two ends. Germline lookup yields CDR1 SGDLS and CDR2 YYNGEE. The length of the CDR3 is 12 residues. CDR3 sequence reads: CASSRRGSEAFF. The DNA for the CDR3 is TGTGCCAGCAGCCGGCGGGGGTCTGAAGCTTTCTTT.

The chain joins TRBV12-2 to TRBJ1-1; the DNA was not compared with TRBD1, the D call given in the table. TRBV12-2 is flagged as a pseudogene. The CDR3 contains 17 residues. CDR3 residues: CASRLESDTHPNTEAFF. In DNA form, the CDR3 reads TGTGCAAGTCGCTTAGAGTCAGACACCCATCCGAACACTGAAGCTTTCTTT.

This clone showed up just a few times. This sequence joins TRBV16 and TRBJ2-5; TRBD1 matches 10 bases. Germline CDR1 KGHSY, CDR2 FQNENV. The CDR3 spans 15 residues. V dropped 3 bases and J dropped 4; count of bases not matched to a gene: 5. The CDR3 spells CASSHWRTGGETQYF. CDR3 bases: TGTGCCAGCAGCCACTGGCGGACAGGGGGAGAGACCCAGTACTTC. Combining the CDR3 with reference TRBV16 and TRBJ2-5 gives the whole variable domain GEEVAQTPKHLVRGEGQKAKLYCAPIKGHSYVFWYQQVLKNEFKFLISFQNENVFDETGMPKERFSAKCLPNSPCSLEIQATKLEDSAVYFCASSHWRTGGETQYFGPGTRLLVL.

In this sample, this clone turned up once. The V call is TRBV7-8, the J call TRBJ2-1; TRBD2 might be the D (6 bases). The CDR3 runs 15 residues. Trimming shortened V by 7 bases and J by 8 bases, and 21 bases separated the two germline ends. The germline CDR1 and CDR2 sequences are SGHVS and FQNEAQ. The DNA for the CDR3 is TGTGCCAGCAACCTATATGAGACTAGTTACGATGAGCAGTTCTTC. Residues: CASNLYETSYDEQFF.

V gene TRBV5-6 combines with J gene TRBJ1-2, with a weak D call TRBD1 (6 bases). Germline V gene lookup returns CDR1 SGHDT and CDR2 YYEEEE. V lost 0 bases, J lost 8 bases, and 11 bases lay in between. CDR3 length equals 13 residues. This CDR3 reads CASSLVGGPGYTF. Here the CDR3 DNA reads TGTGCCAGCAGCTTGGTTGGGGGCCCCGGCTACACCTTC.

The V gene is TRBV5-5, the J gene TRBJ2-7; the D gene is possibly TRBD1 (5 bases). The CDR3 extends over 13 amino acids. The V end lost 4 bases, the J end lost 2 bases, and 10 bases lay between the germline ends. In germline, CDR1 is SGHKS, CDR2 YYEKEE (reference sequence). CDR3 region: CASSRTRTYEQYF. The CDR3 DNA is TGTGCCAGCAGCCGGACACGGACCTACGAGCAGTACTTC.

Notes on this clone: The germline gene is not matched at one end of the junction; a read error may be the cause. The chain employs TRBV7-9 and TRBJ1-6; tentatively, D is TRBD1 (6 bases). The CDR3 has 15 residues. CDR1 and CDR2 (germline): SEHNR, FQNEAQ (reference sequence). In nucleotides, the CDR3 is TGTTCCAGCAGCCCCTATTCAGGGGAGAATTCACCCCTCCACTTT. Translating it yields CSSSPYSGENSPLHF.